This is a list of T cell receptor beta chains from one sample in a study of TIL therapy for anti-PD-1-resistant metastatic lung cancer. TCRdb's table, derived via immunoSEQ multiplex PCR, lists solely in-frame clones and lacks some. Here the sample spans about 50,000 clones, 71% being singletons. Sequencing used tumor tissue, obtained at baseline. The receptors stem from a person aged 25-79 years with non-small cell lung cancer. Both conserved end residues are part of each CDR3. D genes are given only for firm matches. Expanded clones get a size class; other rows say once, few or many, or leave the size out.

DNA	CDR3	J	V	size	D
TGTGCCAGCAGCCCGGGATCCCTGGAGCAAGAGACCCAGTACTTC	CASSPGSLEQETQYF	TRBJ2-5	TRBV5-4	once	NA
TGTGCCAGCAGTTACTCTTCGGCGGGGCAAGAGACCCAGTACTTC	CASSYSSAGQETQYF	TRBJ2-5	TRBV6-5	NA	NA
TGTGCCAGCACCTCCTCAGGGGGCGGGATCCAGCCCCAGCATTTT	CASTSSGGGIQPQHF	TRBJ1-5	TRBV28	NA	TRBD1
TGTGCCAGCAGTTTGAGAGGGGGTGAAGCTTTCTTT	CASSLRGGEAFF	TRBJ1-1	TRBV6-5	NA	NA
TGTGCCAGCAGCCCCGAGGGGGACGCGAACACCGGGGAGCTGTTTTTT	CASSPEGDANTGELFF	TRBJ2-2	TRBV7-6	NA	NA
TGTGCCAGCAGTGTCCACAGGGGCGGGGACACTGAAGCTTTCTTT	CASSVHRGGDTEAFF	TRBJ1-1	TRBV27	NA	TRBD1
TGTGCCTGGGGGACTGATCAGCCCCAGCATTTT	CAWGTDQPQHF	TRBJ1-5	TRBV30	NA	NA
TGTGCCAGCAGCTACGGACTAGCGGGCACCGGGGAGCTGTTTTTT	CASSYGLAGTGELFF	TRBJ2-2	TRBV7-9	NA	TRBD2
TGTGCCAGCAGCCCTCAGCTATATGGCTACACCTTC	CASSPQLYGYTF	TRBJ1-2	TRBV9	few	NA
TGTGCCAGCAGCCGTGGACTAGTGGACGAGCAGTACTTC	CASSRGLVDEQYF	TRBJ2-7	TRBV5-4	NA	TRBD2
TGCGCCAGCAGCAGACGACAGGGTCCCTACGAGCAGTACTTC	CASSRRQGPYEQYF	TRBJ2-7	TRBV4-3	NA	TRBD1
TGTGCCAGCAGCTACGAAGACGGCCGCTACACCTTC	CASSYEDGRYTF	TRBJ1-2	TRBV7-3	NA	NA
TGTGCCAGCAGTGAAGCTAGGGGGGCTAGGTATTCACCCCTCCACTTT	CASSEARGARYSPLHF	TRBJ1-6	TRBV6-1	NA	NA
TGTGCCATCAAGGATAACTCGGATAATTCACCCCTCCACTTT	CAIKDNSDNSPLHF	TRBJ1-6	TRBV10-3	NA	NA
TGTGCCAGCAGCTCAGGGAGCTCCTACAATGAGCAGTTCTTC	CASSSGSSYNEQFF	TRBJ2-1	TRBV7-9	NA	NA
TGCAGTGCGCGGTCCGGGGAAAAACTGTTTTTT	CSARSGEKLFF	TRBJ1-4	TRBV20-1	NA	NA
TGTGCCAGCAGCGCCCGCGGGAAGTACGAGCAGTACTTC	CASSARGKYEQYF	TRBJ2-7	TRBV9	NA	NA